This T cell receptor (beta chain) was sequenced for a study of cytomegalovirus exposure and HLA in healthy donors. Points from the study as a whole: Earlier analysis yielded a pattern in which most TCR beta V segments were productive about 90% or about 30% of the time. Researchers reported in a later analysis that common viral pathogens appeared linked to several top clusters. Rare sequences made up most TCRs, while some public TCRs were found in many donors.

The CDR3 totals 14 residues. The germline CDR1 and CDR2 sequences are MGHRA and YSYEKL. Trimming stripped 0 bases from V and 11 bases from J, with 17 bases between. With respect to this clone: The target antigen is unknown.

A multiplex PCR was run with 60 Vbeta primers and 13 Jbeta primers. The method was immunoSEQ multiplex PCR; TCRdb's version includes in-frame clones alone and lacks a portion of them. The sample shows about 140,000 clones, about four fifths of them seen only once. The clonotype comes from a man aged 25 to 40 in good health and CMV-seronegative. The material sequenced was PBMCs. This chain uses TRBV4-1 with TRBJ2-7; a weak D match, TRBD1 (6 bases). The CDR3 here is CASSQDQGPRNKYF. CDR3 sequence (DNA): TGCGCCAGCAGCCAAGATCAGGGGCCCCGAAATAAGTACTTC.